This T cell receptor beta chain was found in a study of cytomegalovirus exposure and HLA in healthy donors. Study as a whole: Inside one of the first data releases sat around 77 million unique TCRs taken from HLA-typed donors. Study-wide points: TCR beta V- and J-gene trimming, according to a later analysis, was linked to a missense DCLRE1C variant. In a later analysis, productive TCRs from donors in an Asian-associated ancestry cluster reportedly carried fewer N-insertions than the cohort mean. A later analysis reported that several of the most significant clusters appeared to be linked to common viral pathogens, among them Epstein-Barr virus.

PCR involved 60 Vbeta and 13 Jbeta primers. Repertoires were generated with immunoSEQ multiplex PCR, while TCRdb's copy carries only in-frame clones and drops some. There are roughly 100,000 clones in the sample; more than 70% occur only once, and 8.5% to 10% lies in the top ten. Concerning this clone: Its antigen is not known.

This clonotype was sampled from a male donor in good health and CMV-seropositive. Input material: PBMCs.

CDR3 loop: CASSPGLASYEQYF. The CDR3 DNA is TGCGCCAGCAGTCCGGGTCTAGCGAGTTACGAGCAGTACTTC. V gene TRBV5-1 combines with J gene TRBJ2-7, with D possibly TRBD2 on 6 matching bases. Trimming took off 5 bases at V and 4 bases at J, with 16 bases between the two ends. This CDR3 is built from 14 residues. Germline V gene data show CDR1 as SGHRS and CDR2 as YFSETQ.